A selection of T cell receptor beta chains follows, all from one sample in a study of blood T cell repertoires in COVID-19. Libraries were prepared by immunoSEQ multiplex PCR; TCRdb keeps only in-frame clonotypes and omits some of them. The top ten clones hold roughly 2.5% of a sample with roughly 90,000 clones, 70% to 90% of them seen once. Specimen: peripheral blood. The receptors derive from a man between 50 and 59 years old with COVID-19, enrolled during active disease. The conserved cysteine and the conserved F or W are not part of the CDR3 here. Fields, in order: V gene, CDR3 protein.

V: TRBV3-1/TRBV3-2
CDR3: ASSRDNSYEQY

V: TRBV11-3
CDR3: ASSPGTGWSDTQY

V: TRBV4-3
CDR3: ASSQDGLDFTEAF

V: TRBV3-1/TRBV3-2
CDR3: ASSPFLNTEAF

V: TRBV12-3/TRBV12-4
CDR3: ASSTGGNYGYT

V: TRBV5-1
CDR3: ASSPNRGPHTEANVLT

V: TRBV10-1
CDR3: ASRGTGLSNQPQH

V: TRBV28
CDR3: ASSPQGLFYNEQF

V: TRBV28
CDR3: ASSLYPLDTQY

V: TRBV29-1
CDR3: SVEVQGGYT